The 15 T cell receptor beta chains given below trace back to one sample, sequenced in a study of response to subunit inactivated influenza vaccine. TCRdb called the RT-PCR reads again in MiXCR, with one record for every CDR3 protein. The sample includes over 400,000 distinct CDR3 sequences, over 10% seen only once; the top ten take under 15%. Sample: PBMCs from blood, taken 45 days after vaccination. The source is a man between 50 and 59 years old who received an inactivated influenza vaccine.

This clonotype was counted ten times or more. V usage is TRBV11-2 and J usage is TRBJ2-2; the D gene is possibly TRBD2 (5 bases). The CDR3 is made up of 14 amino acids. Trimming shortened V by 0 bases and J by 7 bases, and 9 bases separated the two germline ends. CDR1 is SGHAT and CDR2 is FQNNGV in the germline V gene. Written as DNA, the CDR3 is TGTGCCAGCAGCTTAGAATACGGACTCGGGGAGCTGTTTTTT. It encodes CASSLEYGLGELFF.

V gene TRBV5-4 combines with J gene TRBJ2-7; TRBD1 is a possible D gene (6 bases). CDR3 size: 15 residues. Germline values: CDR1 SGHNT, CDR2 YYREEE (reference sequence). Between the trimmed V and J ends, which lost 4 bases and 0 bases, there was a span of 14 bases. The CDR3 is CASSINRVYSYEQYF. The DNA of the CDR3 is TGTGCCAGCAGCATAAACAGGGTCTACTCCTACGAGCAGTACTTC.

Regarding this clonotype: One junction end disagrees with the germline gene, perhaps due to a read error. V and J are TRBV9 and TRBJ2-7, with D possibly TRBD1 on 6 matching bases. Germline loops: CDR1 SGDLS, CDR2 YYNGEE. CDR3 length equals 15 residues. The CDR3 region is CASSVGSGVYYEQHF. Here the CDR3 DNA reads TGTGCCAGCAGCGTAGGGTCAGGGGTGTACTACGAGCAGCACTTC. Full variable domain (outside the CDR3, taken from reference TRBV9 and TRBJ2-7): DSGVTQTPKHLITATGQRVTLRCSPRSGDLSVYWYQQSLDQGLQFLIQYYNGEERAKGNILERFSAQQFPDLHSELNLSSLELGDSALYFCASSVGSGVYYEQHFGPGTRLTVT.

This clonotype has only a few counts. The V and J genes are TRBV7-3 and TRBJ2-2; the D is unclear. The CDR3 runs to 14 residues. CDR1 and CDR2 (germline): SGHTA, FQGTGA. Trimming took 2 bases from V and 3 from J, leaving 7 bases between them. CDR3 nucleotides: TGTGCCAGCAGCTTATACCGGGACACCGGGGAGCTGTTTTTT. Encoded protein: CASSLYRDTGELFF.

The sample holds many counts of this clonotype. The V gene is TRBV18, the J gene TRBJ2-5; D possibly corresponds to TRBD1 (6 bases). The CDR3 has 13 amino acids. The V gene's germline CDR1 is KGHSH and CDR2 LQKENI. V was cut by 4 bases and J by 3 bases, with 9 bases left in between. Here the CDR3 DNA reads TGTGCCAGCTCACGAGCAGGGGAAGAGACCCAGTACTTC. Its protein product is CASSRAGEETQYF. Variable domain in full (rest from reference TRBV18 and TRBJ2-5): NAGVMQNPRHLVRRRGQEARLRCSPMKGHSHVYWYRQLPEEGLKFMVYLQKENIIDESGMPKERFSAEFPKEGPSILRIQQVVRGDSAAYFCASSRAGEETQYFGPGTRLLVL.

This clonotype was recorded at least ten times. The chain couples TRBV10-1 to TRBJ2-2; 7 bases map to TRBD1. CDR1 and CDR2 from the germline V gene are WNHNN and SYGVQD (reference sequence). J gave up 4 bases and V 3 bases, and 2 bases lay outside the gene matches. CDR3 length: 14 residues. The CDR3 sequence: CASSEQGSTGELFF. The CDR3 region has the DNA TGCGCCAGCAGTGAACAGGGGAGCACCGGGGAGCTGTTTTTT.

This clonotype was counted between two and nine times. The chain is built from TRBV7-8 and TRBJ2-2; D remains ambiguous. Trimming left V 5 bases short and J 6 bases short, with 10 bases between. This CDR3 spans 13 amino acids. Germline V lookup: CDR1 SGHVS, CDR2 FQNEAQ. CDR3: CASSHPPSGELFF. CDR3 nucleotides: TGTGCCAGCAGCCACCCACCCTCCGGGGAGCTGTTTTTT.

V is TRBV15 and J is TRBJ1-5; a possible D gene is TRBD1 (6 bases). In germline, CDR1 is LNHNV, CDR2 YYDKDF (reference sequence). V gave up 0 bases and J gave up 2 bases, with 11 bases separating them. CDR3 length: 16 amino acids. CDR3 sequence (DNA): TGTGCCACCAGCAGAGATGGGGCAGGGGGCAATCAGCCCCAGCATTTT. Protein: CATSRDGAGGNQPQHF.

V gene TRBV6-1 combines with J gene TRBJ2-4; 8 bases match TRBD2. Losses at the gene ends were 4 bases for V and 3 bases for J; bases not matched to a gene: 5. Per the germline V gene, CDR1 is MNHNS and CDR2 is SASEGT. The CDR3 covers 15 residues. This CDR3 reads CASSGSGGVKNIQYF. CDR3 DNA sequence: TGTGCCAGCAGTGGGAGCGGGGGCGTCAAAAACATTCAGTACTTC.

This clonotype was counted many times. The V and J genes are TRBV29-1 and TRBJ2-3, with no clear D. Germline V CDR1 and CDR2: SQVTM, ANQGSEA. V shed 4 bases and J shed 3 bases, with 5 bases lying between them. The CDR3 is made up of 11 amino acids. CDR3 in amino acids: CSVGETDTQYF. Here the CDR3 DNA reads TGCAGCGTTGGAGAGACAGATACGCAGTATTTT.

The CDR3 sequence: CSASREIGVSNQPQHF. The CDR3 nucleotides read TGCAGTGCTAGTCGGGAAATAGGGGTGAGCAATCAGCCCCAGCATTTT. The chain links TRBV20-1 to TRBJ1-5, with TRBD1 as a possible D gene (5 bases). CDR3 length equals 16 residues. Germline CDR1 reads DFQATT; CDR2 reads SNEGSKA (reference sequence). Trimming removed 3 bases at V and 1 base at J, with 16 bases between.

Only a few counts were recorded for this clonotype. The chain recombines TRBV13 with TRBJ2-1; possible D gene TRBD2, 7 bases. The CDR3 loop spans 14 amino acids. The V end was cut by 5 bases, the J end by 13 bases, with 21 bases between. CDR1 and CDR2 from the germline V gene are PRHDT and FYEKMQ (reference sequence). CDR3 bases: TGTGCCAGCAGCCTCCAAACTGCGGGGGCATCCCAGTTCTTC. As protein: CASSLQTAGASQFF.

A few counts support this clonotype. The chain is built from TRBV19 and TRBJ1-1, with D unclear. CDR3 length: 14 residues. Germline loops: CDR1 LNHDA, CDR2 SQIVND (reference sequence). Trimming took 8 bases from V and 0 from J, leaving 13 bases between them. The CDR3 region is CASANPDVNTEAFF. CDR3 nucleotides: TGTGCCAGTGCGAACCCGGACGTGAACACTGAAGCTTTCTTT.

This clonotype was detected only a few times. V gene TRBV7-9 combines with J gene TRBJ2-5; D may be TRBD1 or TRBD2 (5 bases each). Germline V gene sequence: CDR1 SEHNR, CDR2 FQNEAQ (reference sequence). With 1 base removed from V and 5 bases from J, the gap between germline ends came to 11 bases. The CDR3 length is 14 residues. The CDR3 here is CASSLGGADETQYF. Here the CDR3 DNA reads TGTGCCAGCAGCTTAGGAGGGGCGGATGAGACCCAGTACTTC.

This clonotype was seen only a few times. The chain recombines TRBV10-3 with TRBJ1-1; 7 nucleotides match TRBD1. Germline values: CDR1 ENHRY, CDR2 SYGVKD. Losses at the gene ends were 6 bases for V and 1 base for J; bases not matched to a gene: 8. The CDR3 is made up of 15 amino acids. CDR3: CAIRPGGVANTEAFF. CDR3 DNA sequence: TGTGCCATCAGGCCAGGGGGAGTAGCGAACACTGAAGCTTTCTTT.